These 22 T cell receptor beta chains share one sample of origin, sequenced in a study of T cells after yellow fever vaccination. TCRdb passed the 5' RACE reads through MiXCR, listing each CDR3 protein once. This sample has 300,000 to 400,000 distinct CDR3 sequences; 12% occur once, and the top ten carry 2.5% to 4%. Material: CD4+ T cells sorted from PBMCs, obtained 15 days after the yellow fever booster vaccination. These receptor sequences come from a man aged 18 to 30 who received the YFV17D yellow fever vaccine.

A few counts support this clonotype. This sequence joins TRBV7-9 and TRBJ1-2; TRBD1 aligns across 9 bases. Germline-derived CDR1 and CDR2 are SEHNR and FQNEAQ (reference sequence). The CDR3 spans 14 residues. The junction had 7 bases not matched to a gene; V was cut back by 3 bases and J by 8 bases. This CDR3 reads CASSLLGTGSGYTF. CDR3 in DNA: TGTGCCAGCAGCTTGTTGGGGACAGGGTCGGGCTACACCTTC.

There are a few counts of this clonotype. The chain employs TRBV20-1 and TRBJ2-3; possibly TRBD2 for D (5 bases). This CDR3 contains 12 residues. Germline loops: CDR1 DFQATT, CDR2 SNEGSKA (reference sequence). Trimming pared 7 bases from V and 2 bases from J, leaving 10 bases between. Here the CDR3 DNA reads TGCAGTGTCGCAGCGGACACAGATACGCAGTATTTT. Amino acid sequence: CSVAADTDTQYF.

This clonotype has only a few counts. V gene TRBV6-5 combines with J gene TRBJ2-1; D might be TRBD2 (7 bases). V was cut by 6 bases and J by 5 bases, with 17 bases left in between. The CDR3 length is 15 residues. Germline V lookup: CDR1 MNHEY, CDR2 SVGAGI. CDR3 sequence: CASSPGGEGDNEQFF. In nucleotides, the CDR3 is TGTGCCAGCAGCCCGGGGGGTGAGGGGGACAATGAGCAGTTCTTC.

This sequence joins TRBV5-1 and TRBJ2-1; TRBD2 matches at 9 bases. The CDR3 runs 17 residues. The V gene's germline CDR1 is SGHRS and CDR2 YFSETQ. V dropped 0 bases and J dropped 6; count of bases not matched to a gene: 10. CDR3 residues: CASSLEKAGGFFNEQFF. The DNA for the CDR3 is TGCGCCAGCAGCTTGGAAAAAGCGGGGGGATTTTTCAATGAGCAGTTCTTC. The entire variable domain, with the rest obtained from reference TRBV5-1 and TRBJ2-1, is as follows: KAGVTQTPRYLIKTRGQQVTLSCSPISGHRSVSWYQQTPGQGLQFLFEYFSETQRNKGNFPGRFSGRQFSNSRSEMNVSTLELGDSALYLCASSLEKAGGFFNEQFFGPGTRLTVL.

This chain joins TRBV5-4 and TRBJ2-7; TRBD1 aligns across 9 bases. The junction had 10 bases not matched to a gene; V was cut back by 3 bases and J by 6 bases. The germline V gene has CDR1 SGHNT and CDR2 YYREEE (reference sequence). CDR3 size: 15 residues. CDR3 bases: TGTGCCAGCAGCTGGTGGGACAGGGATAGTCTCGAGCAGTACTTC. Translating it yields CASSWWDRDSLEQYF.

This clonotype was seen a few times. The chain joins TRBV7-8 to TRBJ2-7; D gene ambiguous. The germline CDR1 and CDR2 sequences are SGHVS and FQNEAQ. V lost 8 bases and J lost 3, with 8 bases in between. The CDR3 consists of 11 residues. The CDR3 sequence: CASFSNYEQYF. The CDR3 DNA sequence: TGTGCCAGCTTCTCGAACTACGAGCAGTACTTC.

This clonotype has only a few counts. This chain joins TRBV5-1 and TRBJ2-1; 11 bases match TRBD2. The CDR3 consists of 20 residues. From germline, CDR1 is SGHRS and CDR2 YFSETQ. Germline trimming cut 1 base from V and 0 bases from J; bases unmatched to any gene: 12. CDR3 sequence: CASSLSASGGPISSYNEQFF. In DNA, the CDR3 is TGCGCCAGCAGCTTGTCCGCTAGCGGGGGGCCTATTAGCTCCTACAATGAGCAGTTCTTC.

The rearrangement uses TRBV24-1 and TRBJ2-1; TRBD2 agrees at 11 bases. Trimming took 0 bases from V and 10 from J; bases not matched to a gene: 10. This CDR3 region has 17 residues. The germline gives CDR1 KGHDR, CDR2 SFDVKD. In DNA form, the CDR3 reads TGTGCCACCAGTGATTTGCCAGCCTTAGCGGGGGGGCGAGAGCAGTTCTTC. Translated: CATSDLPALAGGREQFF.

The genes are TRBV19 and TRBJ1-2; tentatively, D is TRBD1 (5 bases). V was pared by 3 bases and J by 3 bases, with 11 bases between. Germline lookup yields CDR1 LNHDA and CDR2 SQIVND (reference sequence). The CDR3 runs to 14 residues. The CDR3 reads CASSIPTGDYGYTF. CDR3 coding DNA: TGTGCCAGTAGTATCCCCACAGGTGACTATGGCTACACCTTC.

J is TRBJ2-5 and V is TRBV12-3 or TRBV12-4; the match to TRBD1 covers 9 bases. CDR3 length: 13 amino acids. Trimming cost V 3 bases and J 6 bases; bases outside gene matches: 2. The CDR3 spells CASSFGQGKTQYF. As DNA, the CDR3 is TGTGCCAGCAGTTTTGGACAGGGGAAGACCCAGTACTTC.

This clonotype has a handful of counts. This chain uses TRBV20-1 with TRBJ2-2; the D gene is possibly TRBD1 (5 bases). V was cut by 1 base and J by 6 bases, with 15 bases left in between. The CDR3 has 15 amino acids. CDR1 and CDR2 from the germline V gene are DFQATT and SNEGSKA (reference sequence). The CDR3 coding sequence is TGCAGTGCTAGAGGAAGTTCAGGGTGGGCCGGGGAGCTGTTTTTT. This encodes CSARGSSGWAGELFF.

The genes are TRBV30 and TRBJ2-7; TRBD2 might be the D (6 bases). Germline-derived CDR1 and CDR2 are GTSNPN and SVGIG (reference sequence). This CDR3 has 15 residues. V was pared by 3 bases and J by 1 base, with 16 bases between. The CDR3 DNA reads TGTGCCTGGAGCAGAGGAGGGGCCGGATCCTACGAGCAGTACTTC. This encodes CAWSRGGAGSYEQYF.

This clonotype was seen only a few times. The chain combines TRBV7-2 with TRBJ2-1; perhaps TRBD2 as D (6 bases). V lost 1 base and J lost 10, with 11 bases in between. The germline V gene encodes CDR1 SGHTA and CDR2 FQGNSA. This CDR3 is 13 amino acids long. The CDR3 loop is CASSLGDSLEQFF. The DNA for the CDR3 is TGTGCCAGCAGCTTAGGGGACTCCCTGGAGCAGTTCTTC.

The V and J genes are TRBV5-1 and TRBJ2-3; 9 positions match TRBD2. CDR1 and CDR2 (germline): SGHRS, YFSETQ. V lost 0 bases to trimming and J lost 6 bases; unmatched junction nucleotides: 5. This CDR3 contains 15 residues. CDR3 amino acids: CASSLEAGGDDTQYF. The CDR3 DNA reads as TGCGCCAGCAGCTTGGAAGCGGGGGGCGATGATACGCAGTATTTT.

This chain connects TRBV25-1 to TRBJ2-1; D gene ambiguous. The CDR3 extends over 14 amino acids. Trimming removed 1 base from V and 2 bases from J, with 6 bases in between. In germline, CDR1 is MGHDK, CDR2 SYGVNS. The CDR3 DNA reads as TGTGCCAGCAGTGAATTCCGTGCCTACAATGAGCAGTTCTTC. It codes for CASSEFRAYNEQFF.

This clonotype came up a few times. V usage is TRBV5-1 and J usage is TRBJ2-3; 7 bases are a match to TRBD2. There are 16 residues in the CDR3. V lost 4 bases and J lost 6; bases outside the gene matches: 14. Germline V lookup: CDR1 SGHRS, CDR2 YFSETQ. The CDR3 DNA reads TGCGCCAGCAGCCTAGGTCGCGGGGGAACCTCGGATACGCAGTATTTT. It translates to CASSLGRGGTSDTQYF.

This clonotype has only one observation. This chain joins TRBV4-1 and TRBJ1-6; 7 bases fit TRBD1. CDR1 is MGHRA, CDR2 YSYEKL, per germline. The CDR3 contains 15 residues. Unmatched junction bases numbered 9, after V lost 4 bases and J lost 9 bases. In DNA, the CDR3 is TGCGCCAGCAGCCTCCGGGACAGCGATACTTCACCCCTCCACTTT. This sequence encodes CASSLRDSDTSPLHF.

This clonotype was detected only a few times. This chain links TRBV7-2 with TRBJ2-7, with 13 nucleotides matching TRBD2. Trimming at V came to 5 bases and at J to 2 bases, leaving 6 bases not matched to a gene. CDR3 length: 16 residues. Germline CDR1 reads SGHTA; CDR2 reads FQGNSA. The CDR3 loop reads CASSPAGLAGAYEQYF. CDR3 DNA sequence: TGTGCCAGCAGCCCCGCCGGACTAGCGGGGGCCTACGAGCAGTACTTC.

The chain is built from TRBV18 and TRBJ2-7, with D tentatively TRBD2 (6 bases). The length of the CDR3 is 14 residues. Trimming cost V 1 base and J 7 bases, with 14 bases left between them. Germline CDR1 is KGHSH and CDR2 is LQKENI. The CDR3 DNA follows: TGTGCCAGCTCACCACGAATGGGAGGCGAAGAGCAGTACTTC. This sequence encodes CASSPRMGGEEQYF.

This clonotype has a single count. This chain joins TRBV15 and TRBJ2-3; D is possibly TRBD1 or TRBD2 (6 bases each). Germline V CDR1 and CDR2: LNHNV, YYDKDF (reference sequence). Trimming shortened V by 3 bases and J by 5 bases, and 12 bases separated the two germline ends. The CDR3 length is 14 residues. The CDR3 loop is CATSSPGGRDTQYF. The CDR3 DNA sequence: TGTGCCACCAGCAGCCCTGGGGGGCGAGATACGCAGTATTTT. Drawing the rest from reference TRBV15 and TRBJ2-3, the complete variable domain is DAMVIQNPRYQVTQFGKPVTLSCSQTLNHNVMYWYQQKSSQAPKLLFHYYDKDFNNEADTPDNFQSRRPNTSFCFLDIRSPGLGDTAMYLCATSSPGGRDTQYFGPGTRLTVL.

The V call is TRBV20-1, the J call TRBJ1-6, with TRBD1 as a possible D gene (5 bases). The CDR3 spans 19 residues. The V end lost 3 bases, the J end lost 0 bases, and 21 bases lay between the germline ends. Germline V gene data show CDR1 as DFQATT and CDR2 as SNEGSKA (reference sequence). The CDR3 nucleotides are TGCAGTGCTAGCACCAACCCTCCTGGGGGTAGCTCCTATAATTCACCCCTCCACTTT. Translation gives CSASTNPPGGSSYNSPLHF.

The chain combines TRBV7-2 with TRBJ2-4; possibly TRBD1 for D (6 bases). The germline V gene encodes CDR1 SGHTA and CDR2 FQGNSA. V was pared by 4 bases and J by 8 bases, with 18 bases between. CDR3 length: 15 amino acids. The CDR3, as DNA: TGTGCCAGCAGCTCCAGGAGCCAGGGGATGGACATTCAGTACTTC. Its protein is CASSSRSQGMDIQYF.